The 24 T cell receptor beta chains in this list originate from one sample, sequenced in a study of a mutant IDH1 vaccine in newly diagnosed glioma. The assay was immunoSEQ multiplex PCR, and TCRdb's table has in-frame clones only and misses some. The data show 60,000 or so clones, 80% to 85% seen once. No cognate antigen is known for these TCRs. The time point was: week 35, safety follow-up. Vaccine doses each comprised 300 ug of mutant IDH1 20-mer peptide, with topical imiquimod. The source was PBMCs, collected from a glioma patient whose treatment included an IDH1 peptide vaccine. All receptors come from a man aged 30 to 39 with glioma.

The CDR3 DNA follows: TGCGCCAGCAGCTTGGTCGGTGACAGGGCCGAAAAACTGTTTTTT. The encoded protein is CASSLVGDRAEKLFF. The V gene is TRBV5-1, the J gene TRBJ1-4, with 7 bases lining up with TRBD1. The CDR3 length is 15 residues. Germline V gene lookup returns CDR1 SGHRS and CDR2 YFSETQ. V shed 0 bases and J 8 bases; nucleotides not matched to a gene: 7.

The gene calls are TRBV5-1 and TRBJ2-3; D is unresolved. The V end was cut by 0 bases, the J end by 5 bases, with 4 bases between. CDR3 length equals 12 residues. Germline CDR1 is SGHRS and CDR2 is YFSETQ. The CDR3 loop is CASSLGQDTQYF. CDR3 DNA sequence: TGCGCCAGCAGCTTGGGGCAAGATACGCAGTATTTT.

This chain links TRBV30 with TRBJ1-4; D is ambiguous. Trimming shortened V by 3 bases and J by 8 bases, and 16 bases separated the two germline ends. Per the germline V gene, CDR1 is GTSNPN and CDR2 is SVGIG (reference sequence). The CDR3 runs to 14 residues. CDR3 DNA: TGTGCCTGGAGGGTCGGTGGGTTGCAGGAAAAACTGTTTTTT. Its protein product is CAWRVGGLQEKLFF.

The chain is built from TRBV7-8 and TRBJ1-5, with 8 bases aligning to TRBD1. From germline, CDR1 is SGHVS and CDR2 FQNEAQ. This CDR3 has 15 residues. Trimming at V came to 1 base and at J to 6 bases, leaving 5 bases not matched to a gene. This chain's CDR3 is CASSLVQGGAQPQHF. The CDR3 DNA is TGTGCCAGCAGCTTAGTACAGGGGGGGGCTCAGCCCCAGCATTTT.

The chain couples TRBV15 to TRBJ1-4; possibly TRBD1 for D (6 bases). Trimming left V 3 bases short and J 0 bases short, with 11 bases between. This CDR3 has 16 residues. Per the germline V gene, CDR1 is LNHNV and CDR2 is YYDKDF (reference sequence). Written as DNA, the CDR3 is TGTGCCACCAGCAGGACGACAGGAGCAACTAATGAAAAACTGTTTTTT. Its translation: CATSRTTGATNEKLFF.

The V call is TRBV4-2, the J call TRBJ2-1, with TRBD2 matching 13 bases. The CDR3 length is 15 residues. V trimming: 3 bases; J trimming: 7 bases; junction bases outside the gene matches: 3. Germline loops: CDR1 LGHNA, CDR2 YNFKEQ. CDR3 amino acids: CASSHTSGGANEQFF. The CDR3 DNA is TGTGCCAGCAGCCATACTAGCGGGGGGGCAAATGAGCAGTTCTTC.

The genes are TRBV4-2 and TRBJ2-5; perhaps TRBD1 as D (6 bases). Germline V CDR1 and CDR2: LGHNA, YNFKEQ. The CDR3 covers 14 residues. V lost 0 bases and J 3 bases, leaving 8 bases between the germline ends. This chain's CDR3 is CASSQENREETQYF. DNA of the CDR3: TGTGCCAGCAGCCAAGAGAACAGGGAAGAGACCCAGTACTTC.

CDR3 loop: CATSRVWDRADEQYF. Here the CDR3 DNA reads TGTGCCACCAGCAGAGTCTGGGACAGGGCGGACGAGCAGTACTTC. The chain couples TRBV15 to TRBJ2-7, with 9 bases fitting TRBD1. Germline V gene sequence: CDR1 LNHNV, CDR2 YYDKDF (reference sequence). The CDR3 spans 15 residues. V gave up 1 base and J gave up 5 bases; unmatched junction bases: 6.

The rearrangement joins TRBV7-9 to TRBJ1-3; no firm D call. The V gene's germline CDR1 is SEHNR and CDR2 FQNEAQ (reference sequence). The V and J ends lost 8 bases and 1 base respectively, with 12 bases between them. The CDR3 runs 14 residues. The CDR3 DNA reads as TGTGCCAGCGCCGTCGGTAGGTCTGGAAACACCATATATTTT. This gives the protein CASAVGRSGNTIYF.

The genes are TRBV5-5 and TRBJ2-1; D possibly corresponds to TRBD2 (6 bases). With 4 bases removed from V and 4 bases from J, the gap between germline ends came to 24 bases. The germline CDR1 and CDR2 sequences are SGHKS and YYEKEE (reference sequence). The CDR3 extends over 18 amino acids. The CDR3 nucleotides read TGTGCCAGCAGCCTGCGTCCACTTGGGAGGTCGGGGTACAATGAGCAGTTCTTC. Protein sequence: CASSLRPLGRSGYNEQFF.

This chain joins TRBV5-1 and TRBJ1-2, with D tentatively TRBD1 (5 bases). The CDR3 length is 15 residues. V was cut by 1 base and J by 8 bases, with 18 bases left in between. CDR1 is SGHRS and CDR2 is YFSETQ in the germline V gene. As DNA, the CDR3 is TGCGCCAGCAGCTTGAGACACCCTGGAGAGGGGGGCTACACCTTC. Translated, it gives CASSLRHPGEGGYTF.

V usage is TRBV9 and J usage is TRBJ1-2; tentatively, D is TRBD1 (5 bases). CDR1 and CDR2 from the germline V gene are SGDLS and YYNGEE. V was cut by 3 bases and J by 0 bases, with 12 bases left in between. The CDR3 length is 15 residues. CDR3 in amino acids: CASSATGQTNYGYTF. CDR3 DNA: TGTGCCAGCAGCGCCACGGGGCAGACTAACTATGGCTACACCTTC.

This clone was observed once. J is TRBJ2-3 and V is TRBV12-2. TRBV12-2 counts as a pseudogene. The CDR3 is 14 residues long. CDR3 in amino acids: CASLQLTSTDTQYF. Written as DNA, the CDR3 is TGTGCAAGTCTCCAGTTAACTAGCACAGATACGCAGTATTTT.

CDR3 coding DNA: TGCGCCAGCAGTGACCCAGGGGCCGGCTCTGGAAACACCATATATTTT. Amino acids: CASSDPGAGSGNTIYF. The gene calls are TRBV10-1 and TRBJ1-3, with a weak D call TRBD1 (6 bases). This CDR3 region has 16 residues. V dropped 3 bases and J dropped 0 bases, with 12 bases sitting between them. The V gene's germline CDR1 is WNHNN and CDR2 SYGVQD (reference sequence).

The V call is TRBV7-8, the J call TRBJ1-1; D is possibly TRBD1 (6 bases). The CDR3 sequence is 14 residues long. V was cut by 7 bases and J by 0 bases, with 12 bases left in between. The V gene's germline CDR1 is SGHVS and CDR2 FQNEAQ. This CDR3 reads CASNSDRLNTEAFF. The DNA of the CDR3 is TGTGCCAGCAACTCAGACAGGTTGAACACTGAAGCTTTCTTT.

This chain joins TRBV13 and TRBJ1-1; maybe TRBD1 (5 bases). Trimming pared 0 bases from V and 10 bases from J, leaving 12 bases between. Germline lookup yields CDR1 PRHDT and CDR2 FYEKMQ (reference sequence). This CDR3 has 13 amino acids. CDR3 in DNA: TGTGCCAGCAGCTTAGGGCCTCCTAGGGGAGCTTTCTTT. Translation gives CASSLGPPRGAFF.

This rearrangement joins TRBV12-5 to TRBJ2-3; no firm D call. The length of the CDR3 is 14 residues. V was clipped by 1 base and J by 4 bases, with 9 bases between them. Germline V gene data show CDR1 as LGHNT and CDR2 as FRNRAP. The CDR3 DNA sequence: TGTGCTAGTGGTTTGGGGGGATCCCCAGATACGCAGTATTTT. Amino acids: CASGLGGSPDTQYF.

In this sample, this clone turned up a few times. The chain is built from TRBV27 and TRBJ1-2; D might be TRBD1 (6 bases). Between the trimmed V and J ends, which lost 5 bases and 1 base, there was a span of 11 bases. In germline, CDR1 is MNHEY, CDR2 SMNVEV (reference sequence). The CDR3 totals 14 residues. The CDR3 DNA is TGTGCCAGCAGTCCCTGGACAGATAACTATGGCTACACCTTC. Its protein product is CASSPWTDNYGYTF.

This chain links TRBV5-5 with TRBJ1-5; a weak D match, TRBD1 (5 bases). Germline CDR1 is SGHKS and CDR2 is YYEKEE (reference sequence). The CDR3 loop spans 17 amino acids. Trimming shortened V by 1 base and J by 2 bases, and 16 bases separated the two germline ends. CDR3 amino acids: CASSLSSPGGGNQPQHF. In DNA, the CDR3 is TGTGCCAGCAGCTTGTCCAGCCCTGGAGGGGGCAATCAGCCCCAGCATTTT.

The V call is TRBV4-1, the J call TRBJ1-3; 8 bases map to TRBD1. The V and J ends lost 4 bases and 0 bases, in that order; junction bases with no gene match: 14. The length of the CDR3 is 19 residues. Germline assignment: CDR1 MGHRA and CDR2 YSYEKL. The CDR3 bases are TGCGCCAGCAGCCCTCCAAGGACAGGGCTTTCAAGCTCTGGAAACACCATATATTTT. Protein sequence: CASSPPRTGLSSSGNTIYF.

The chain employs TRBV11-2 and TRBJ2-6, with 9 bases aligning to TRBD1. CDR3 size: 17 residues. V gave up 4 bases and J gave up 2 bases; unmatched junction bases: 6. CDR1 is SGHAT and CDR2 is FQNNGV in the germline V gene. The CDR3 loop reads CASSSPGQGTGANVLTF. The CDR3 nucleotides are TGTGCCAGCAGCTCACCGGGACAGGGAACTGGGGCCAACGTCCTGACTTTC.

CDR3 sequence: CASSLSADSTDTQYF. The CDR3 DNA is TGCGCCAGCAGCTTGAGCGCGGATAGCACAGATACGCAGTATTTT. The chain is built from TRBV5-1 and TRBJ2-3; unclear D gene. Germline CDR1 reads SGHRS; CDR2 reads YFSETQ. This CDR3 has 15 residues. V dropped 1 base and J dropped 0 bases, with 9 bases sitting between them. Full variable domain (missing parts from reference TRBV5-1 and TRBJ2-3): KAGVTQTPRYLIKTRGQQVTLSCSPISGHRSVSWYQQTPGQGLQFLFEYFSETQRNKGNFPGRFSGRQFSNSRSEMNVSTLELGDSALYLCASSLSADSTDTQYFGPGTRLTVL.

This rearrangement joins TRBV7-6 to TRBJ1-2; no firm D call. Trimming shortened V by 2 bases and J by 2 bases, and 9 bases separated the two germline ends. The germline CDR1 and CDR2 sequences are SGHVS and FNYEAQ. This CDR3 comprises 14 residues. This CDR3 reads CASSLSGLNYGYTF. CDR3 DNA: TGTGCCAGCAGCTTATCCGGACTCAACTATGGCTACACCTTC.

The chain's CDR3 is CASSKDRGDQPQHF. CDR3 sequence (DNA): TGTGCCAGCAGCAAGGACAGGGGAGATCAGCCCCAGCATTTT. J is TRBJ1-5 and V is TRBV9, with 9 bases lining up with TRBD1. CDR3 size: 14 residues. Germline-derived CDR1 and CDR2 are SGDLS and YYNGEE. With 4 bases clipped from V and 5 bases from J, the junction kept 4 bases outside the gene matches. The variable domain in full, completed from reference TRBV9 and TRBJ1-5, reads DSGVTQTPKHLITATGQRVTLRCSPRSGDLSVYWYQQSLDQGLQFLIQYYNGEERAKGNILERFSAQQFPDLHSELNLSSLELGDSALYFCASSKDRGDQPQHFGDGTRLSIL.